Listed here is a single T cell receptor beta chain. The CDR3 has 13 residues. Germline CDR1 MNHEY, CDR2 SMNVEV (reference sequence). Germline trimming cut 9 bases from V and 7 bases from J; bases unmatched to any gene: 8. This entry comes from a study of shared T cell receptors in the human thymus. Some clones are missing from TCRdb's copy, which holds only in-frame ones; the method was immunoSEQ multiplex PCR. This sample carries approximately 490,000 clones, roughly 74% of them seen once, and the ten largest clones take about 0.014%. These data also formed part of another study, on human thymus T cells. That work contributes: The donors were infants in Finland with congenital heart defects, otherwise immunologically healthy. From resections taken during corrective heart surgery, the thymus tissue was obtained. Thymic repertoires of unrelated individuals were reported in related research to overlap highly.

The sequence derives from a boy less than two years old with a congenital heart defect. Sequencing used thymocytes. V and J are TRBV27 and TRBJ2-2, with 7 bases fitting TRBD2. Written as DNA, the CDR3 is TGTGCCAGTCGCGGGGGAGTGGGCGGGGAGCTGTTTTTT. This sequence encodes CASRGGVGGELFF.